Following are 8 T cell receptor beta chains from one sample sequenced in a study of T-cell memory formation after mild COVID-19 (dated by TCRdb to the early 2020s). The library was prepared using 5' RACE. The sequencing machine was an Illumina NovaSeq 6000. Through fastp at Q25 and MiXCR, TCRdb rebuilt clones from the public reads, retaining in-frame beta chains. Rows with one shared CDR3 protein collapse into an entry with the most common genes and DNA. This sample is represented by about 200,000 distinct CDR3 sequences; around 9.1% of them were singletons. 3.5% of the sample is in the top ten clones. Material: PBMCs or a T cell subset sorted from them (not recorded which). The receptors stem from a man between 18 and 29 years old who had mild COVID-19 (a few samples of this study predate the infection). The sample titles of this study are shuffled in the database, so cell type and time point are left out; the donor was told from shared clones.

This clonotype was seen more than once but under ten times. This chain connects TRBV9 to TRBJ2-7, with 7 bases fitting TRBD2. This CDR3 is 17 amino acids long. The V segment lost 4 bases and the J segment 0 bases; nucleotides outside the gene matches: 13. Germline V gene data show CDR1 as SGDLS and CDR2 as YYNGEE. The CDR3 DNA follows: TGTGCCAGCAGCCCTTTCTCCGGGGGGTTGGTCTCCTACGAGCAGTACTTC. Protein sequence: CASSPFSGGLVSYEQYF.

This clonotype came up many times. CDR3 DNA: TGTGCCAGCAGCTTAGACAGTACCGGCCAAAGGAACATTCAGTACTTC. Protein sequence: CASSLDSTGQRNIQYF. The chain joins TRBV11-3 to TRBJ2-4; D unresolved. The CDR3 runs to 16 residues. Germline-derived CDR1 and CDR2 are SGHNT and YENEEA. Trimming took 0 bases from V and 7 from J, leaving 16 bases between them.

This clonotype has more than one count but fewer than ten. V gene TRBV5-1 combines with J gene TRBJ2-3; D is ambiguous. Trimming took off 0 bases at V and 5 bases at J, with 13 bases between the two ends. The CDR3 spans 15 residues. The V gene's germline CDR1 is SGHRS and CDR2 YFSETQ. The CDR3 nucleotides read TGCGCCAGCAGCTTGGTGGCCCCGGCTCGAGATACGCAGTATTTT. It is translated as CASSLVAPARDTQYF.

This clonotype was recorded many times. This chain uses TRBV5-1 with TRBJ2-7, with a possible D match to TRBD1 (5 bases). With 7 bases removed from V and 5 bases from J, the gap between germline ends came to 28 bases. Germline V lookup: CDR1 SGHRS, CDR2 YFSETQ. This CDR3 comprises 17 residues. DNA of the CDR3: TGCGCCAGCGGAAGTGGGGCCAGGGCCCTGTCCTTGGACGAGCAGTACTTC. This translates into CASGSGARALSLDEQYF.

The CDR3 loop reads CASSQDGAKTQYF. CDR3 DNA sequence: TGCGCCAGCAGCCAAGATGGGGCCAAGACCCAGTACTTC. This chain links TRBV4-3 with TRBJ2-5; a possible D gene is TRBD1 (5 bases). Trimming left V 0 bases short and J 6 bases short, with 8 bases between. CDR3 size: 13 residues. The germline CDR1 and CDR2 sequences are LGHNA and YSLEER.

This clonotype has only a few counts. The gene calls are TRBV10-3 and TRBJ2-5, with D unresolved. Germline-derived CDR1 and CDR2 are ENHRY and SYGVKD. V was clipped by 3 bases and J by 5 bases, with 10 bases between them. The CDR3 spans 13 residues. DNA for the CDR3: TGTGCCATCAGTGATCACAACGGGGAGACCCAGTACTTC. Its protein is CAISDHNGETQYF.

The rearrangement joins TRBV10-2 to TRBJ1-2; D gene ambiguous. CDR1 WSHSY and CDR2 SAAADI come from the germline V gene. V was clipped by 0 bases and J by 8 bases, with 13 bases between them. The CDR3 covers 14 residues. CDR3 DNA sequence: TGCGCCAGCAGTGAGTCTGGAGGAGCGGGGGGCTACACCTTC. It encodes CASSESGGAGGYTF.

This clonotype was observed a few times. This sequence joins TRBV20-1 and TRBJ2-1; D tentatively fits TRBD1 or TRBD2 (5 bases each). Germline CDR1 is DFQATT and CDR2 is SNEGSKA (reference sequence). Trimming removed 5 bases from V and 7 bases from J, with 15 bases in between. This CDR3 region has 13 residues. The CDR3 is CSASGTTHNEQFF. The DNA of the CDR3 is TGCAGTGCTTCCGGGACCACCCATAATGAGCAGTTCTTC.